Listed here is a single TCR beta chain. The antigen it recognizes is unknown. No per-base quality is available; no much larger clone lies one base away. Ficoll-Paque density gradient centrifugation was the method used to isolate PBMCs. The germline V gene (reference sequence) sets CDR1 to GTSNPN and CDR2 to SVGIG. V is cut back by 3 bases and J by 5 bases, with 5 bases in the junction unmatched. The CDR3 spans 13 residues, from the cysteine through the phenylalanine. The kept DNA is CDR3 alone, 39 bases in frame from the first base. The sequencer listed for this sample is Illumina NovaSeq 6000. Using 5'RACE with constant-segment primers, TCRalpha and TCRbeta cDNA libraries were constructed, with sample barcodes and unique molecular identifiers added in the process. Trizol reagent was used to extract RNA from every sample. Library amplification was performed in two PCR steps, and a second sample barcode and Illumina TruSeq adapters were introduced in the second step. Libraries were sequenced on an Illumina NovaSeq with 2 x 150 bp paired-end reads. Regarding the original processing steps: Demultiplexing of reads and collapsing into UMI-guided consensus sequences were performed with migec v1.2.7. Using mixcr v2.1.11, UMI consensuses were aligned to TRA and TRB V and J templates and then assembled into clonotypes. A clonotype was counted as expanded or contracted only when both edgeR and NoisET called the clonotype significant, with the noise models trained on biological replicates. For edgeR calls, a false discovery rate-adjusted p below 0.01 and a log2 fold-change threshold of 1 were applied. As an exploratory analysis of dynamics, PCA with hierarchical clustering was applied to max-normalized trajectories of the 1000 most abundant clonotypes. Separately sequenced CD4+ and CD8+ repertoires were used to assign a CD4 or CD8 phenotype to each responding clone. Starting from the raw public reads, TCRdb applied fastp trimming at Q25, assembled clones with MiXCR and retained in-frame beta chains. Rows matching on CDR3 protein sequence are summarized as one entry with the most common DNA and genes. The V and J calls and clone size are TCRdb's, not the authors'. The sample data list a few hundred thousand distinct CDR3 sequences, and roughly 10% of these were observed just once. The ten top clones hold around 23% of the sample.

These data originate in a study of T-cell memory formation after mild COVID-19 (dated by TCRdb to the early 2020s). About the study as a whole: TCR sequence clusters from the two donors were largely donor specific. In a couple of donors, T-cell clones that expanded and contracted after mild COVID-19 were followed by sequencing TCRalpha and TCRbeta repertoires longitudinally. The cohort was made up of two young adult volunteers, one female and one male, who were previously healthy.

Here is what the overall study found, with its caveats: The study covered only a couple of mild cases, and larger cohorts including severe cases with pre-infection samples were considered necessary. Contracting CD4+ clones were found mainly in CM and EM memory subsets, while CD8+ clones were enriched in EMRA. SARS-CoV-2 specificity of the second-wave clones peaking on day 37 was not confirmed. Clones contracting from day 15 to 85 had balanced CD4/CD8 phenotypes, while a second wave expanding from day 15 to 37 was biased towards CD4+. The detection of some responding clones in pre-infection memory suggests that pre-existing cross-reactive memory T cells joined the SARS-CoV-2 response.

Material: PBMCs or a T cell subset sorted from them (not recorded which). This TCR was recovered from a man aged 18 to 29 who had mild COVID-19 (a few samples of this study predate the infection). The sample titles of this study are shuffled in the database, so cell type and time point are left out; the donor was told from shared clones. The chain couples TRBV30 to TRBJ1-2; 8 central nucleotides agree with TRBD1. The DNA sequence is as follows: TGTGCCTGGAGCAGGGGGCTTGAATATGGCTACACCTTC. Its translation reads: CAWSRGLEYGYTF.